The sequence of this T cell receptor (beta chain) was determined in a study of cytomegalovirus exposure and HLA in healthy donors. CDR3 length: 16 residues. Germline V CDR1 and CDR2: SGHAT, FQNNGV. Trimming stripped 4 bases from V and 7 bases from J, with 19 bases between. General study points: It was confirmed in vitro that a few of the CMV-associated chains were specific for CMV antigens.

Amplification used 60 Vbeta primers and 13 Jbeta primers. Only in-frame clones appear in the TCRdb table, and some are missing; sequencing was by immunoSEQ multiplex PCR. The data show over 100,000 clones, about 76% seen once. This clone occurred once. The antigen remains unidentified. The sequencing sample was made of PBMCs. The receptor comes from a woman aged 25 to 45 in good health and CMV-seronegative. The chain has TRBV11-2 and TRBJ1-4; possibly TRBD1 for D (6 bases). The CDR3 spells CASSYVGGELPEKLFF. DNA of the CDR3: TGTGCCAGCAGCTACGTAGGGGGGGAGCTGCCTGAAAAACTGTTTTTT.